This T cell receptor (beta chain) derives from a study of blood T cell repertoires in COVID-19. At the level of the study: T cells, B-cell-depleted T cells, or PBMCs provided the cDNA or gDNA that served as material.

V lost 6 bases and J lost 1; bases outside the gene matches: 17. Germline CDR1 and CDR2: SGHNT and YENEEA. This CDR3 has 18 residues. TCRdb's copy holds only in-frame clones and misses some; the assay was immunoSEQ multiplex PCR. The sample shows about 120,000 clones, around 80% of them seen only once. The source is a man in his 70s with active or convalescent COVID-19. The rearrangement joins TRBV11-3 to TRBJ2-7; 8 nucleotides agree with TRBD2. Sequencing was performed on peripheral blood. The CDR3 nucleotides are TGTGCCAGCAGTAAGGCCATCCGGGGGGTAGCGGGATCCTACGAGCAGTACTTC. Encoded protein: CASSKAIRGVAGSYEQYF.